Below, 11 T cell receptor beta chains from the same sample are listed, as sequenced in a study of T cell responses to AZD1222 COVID-19 vaccine (TCRdb year 2021). The time point label, read with the paper, signifies: about 28 days (+/-7) after the second vaccine dose. Libraries came from the immunoSEQ multiplex PCR assay. The source is immuneACCESS, and TCRdb retained only in-frame sequences with V and J called. Part of the clones is not carried over; for the studies checked, unresolved V genes explain less than half of this, and the remainder is unexplained. This sample lists just under 150,000 clones; approximately 90% were detected once. Around 1.7% of the sample comes from the top ten. The source material was peripheral blood, sampled 28 days after the second AZD1222 dose. These receptors came from an adult who received the AZD1222 COVID-19 vaccine.

The CDR3 bases are TGTGCCAGCAGCCGCAGACAGGAGACTCTAGCCAAAAACATTCAGTACTTC. It codes for CASSRRQETLAKNIQYF. The J gene is TRBJ2-4, the V gene TRBV6-2 or TRBV6-3; D might be TRBD1 (6 bases). CDR3 length: 17 amino acids. The germline CDR1 and CDR2 sequences are MNHEY and SVGEGT. V gave up 6 bases and J gave up 0 bases, with 18 bases separating them.

The chain has TRBV30 and TRBJ1-2, with TRBD1 matching over 8 bases. Germline loops: CDR1 GTSNPN, CDR2 SVGIG (reference sequence). V trimming: 5 bases; J trimming: 4 bases; junction bases outside the gene matches: 12. The CDR3 contains 15 residues. The CDR3 bases are TGTGCCTGGGGAACCTCAGGGGGCCTCGGCTATGGCTACACCTTC. Protein product: CAWGTSGGLGYGYTF.

J is TRBJ1-2 and V is TRBV2, with 9 positions matching TRBD1. From germline, CDR1 is SNHLY and CDR2 FYNNEI. The CDR3 is made up of 13 amino acids. The junction had 7 bases not matched to a gene; V was cut back by 6 bases and J by 8 bases. The CDR3 loop reads CASRWTGADGYTF. The CDR3 DNA reads as TGTGCCAGCAGGTGGACAGGGGCTGACGGCTACACCTTC.

This clone has only one observation. The rearrangement links TRBV12-3 or TRBV12-4 to TRBJ1-6; no clear D gene. The CDR3 has 11 residues. The V gene lost 6 bases and the J gene lost 8 bases, with 5 bases spanning the gap. CDR3 nucleotides: TGTGCCAGCAGCCGGGATTCACCCCTCCACTTT. It yields the protein CASSRDSPLHF.

For this clone: Germline is not matched at one junction end, which may reflect a read error. In DNA, the CDR3 is TGTGCTAGCAGCCCCAGGGGACAGTTGGGACTAGCCCTAAACAATGAGCAGTTCTTC. It is translated as CASSPRGQLGLALNNEQFF. The chain has TRBV7-7 and TRBJ2-1, with 9 bases aligning to TRBD2. CDR1 SSHAT and CDR2 FNYEAQ come from the germline V gene (reference sequence). The CDR3 is 19 amino acids. The variable domain in full, with the rest retrieved from reference TRBV7-7 and TRBJ2-1, is GAGVSQSPRYKVTKRGQDVTLRCDPISSHATLYWYQQALGQGPEFLTYFNYEAQPDKSGLPSDRFSAERPEGSISTLTIQRTEQRDSAMYRCASSPRGQLGLALNNEQFFGPGTRLTVL.

V and J are TRBV15 and TRBJ1-1; the D gene is possibly TRBD1 (6 bases). With 3 bases removed from V and 1 base from J, the gap between germline ends came to 9 bases. The length of the CDR3 is 14 residues. Germline CDR1 reads LNHNV; CDR2 reads YYDKDF (reference sequence). The CDR3 coding sequence is TGTGCCACCAGCAGGGAGACAGGGAACACTGAAGCTTTCTTT. Protein sequence: CATSRETGNTEAFF.

This chain links TRBV28 with TRBJ2-7, with no clear D. Germline CDR1 reads MDHEN; CDR2 reads SYDVKM. The CDR3 has 11 residues. Trimming shortened V by 3 bases and J by 4 bases, and 4 bases separated the two germline ends. In nucleotides, the CDR3 is TGTGCCAGCAGTTTTAATTACGAGCAGTACTTC. Protein product: CASSFNYEQYF.

The chain employs TRBV6-2 or TRBV6-3 and TRBJ2-7, with a tentative D call TRBD2 (5 bases). Deletions cut 2 bases from V and 7 bases from J, with 18 bases between. CDR3 length: 15 residues. Germline loops: CDR1 MNHEY, CDR2 SVGEGT. The CDR3 DNA reads as TGTGCCAGCAGTTACCGGGCGGGTCGGGCGTCGGAGCAGTACTTC. Amino acids: CASSYRAGRASEQYF.

The sample holds one count of this clone. The chain has TRBV19 and TRBJ2-2; 10 bases are shared with TRBD2. Trimming cost V 4 bases and J 1 base; bases outside gene matches: 9. CDR3 size: 18 residues. Germline V CDR1 and CDR2: LNHDA, SQIVND (reference sequence). DNA for the CDR3: TGTGCCAGTAGTAGAGGGCTAGCGGGAGACCTGAACACCGGGGAGCTGTTTTTT. Residues: CASSRGLAGDLNTGELFF.

The chain is built from TRBV4-3 and TRBJ1-4; 8 nucleotides line up with TRBD1. Germline-derived CDR1 and CDR2 are LGHNA and YSLEER. Trimming at V came to 1 base and at J to 3 bases, leaving 1 base not matched to a gene. The CDR3 has 15 residues. The CDR3 sequence is CASSQGTGSNEKLFF. The CDR3 DNA sequence: TGCGCCAGCAGCCAAGGGACAGGGTCTAATGAAAAACTGTTTTTT.

The gene calls are TRBV19 and TRBJ2-1; the D gene is possibly TRBD2 (5 bases). The CDR3 consists of 16 residues. Germline lookup yields CDR1 LNHDA and CDR2 SQIVND (reference sequence). V lost 6 bases and J 0 bases, leaving 15 bases between the germline ends. CDR3 in amino acids: CASSNLAISSYNEQFF. Written as DNA, the CDR3 is TGTGCCAGTAGCAACTTAGCGATTAGCTCCTACAATGAGCAGTTCTTC.